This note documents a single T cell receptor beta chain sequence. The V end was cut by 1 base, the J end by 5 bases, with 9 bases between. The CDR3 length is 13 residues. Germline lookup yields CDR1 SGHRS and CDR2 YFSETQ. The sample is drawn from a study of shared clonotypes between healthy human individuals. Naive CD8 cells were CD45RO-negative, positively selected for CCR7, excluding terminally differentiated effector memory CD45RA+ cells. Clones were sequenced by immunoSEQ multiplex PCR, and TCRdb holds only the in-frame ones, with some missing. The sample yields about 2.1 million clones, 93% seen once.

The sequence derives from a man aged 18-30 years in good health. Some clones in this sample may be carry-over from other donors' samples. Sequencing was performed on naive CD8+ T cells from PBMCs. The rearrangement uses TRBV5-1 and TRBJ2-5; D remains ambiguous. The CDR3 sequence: CASSLSHGETQYF. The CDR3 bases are TGCGCCAGCAGCTTGTCCCACGGGGAGACCCAGTACTTC.